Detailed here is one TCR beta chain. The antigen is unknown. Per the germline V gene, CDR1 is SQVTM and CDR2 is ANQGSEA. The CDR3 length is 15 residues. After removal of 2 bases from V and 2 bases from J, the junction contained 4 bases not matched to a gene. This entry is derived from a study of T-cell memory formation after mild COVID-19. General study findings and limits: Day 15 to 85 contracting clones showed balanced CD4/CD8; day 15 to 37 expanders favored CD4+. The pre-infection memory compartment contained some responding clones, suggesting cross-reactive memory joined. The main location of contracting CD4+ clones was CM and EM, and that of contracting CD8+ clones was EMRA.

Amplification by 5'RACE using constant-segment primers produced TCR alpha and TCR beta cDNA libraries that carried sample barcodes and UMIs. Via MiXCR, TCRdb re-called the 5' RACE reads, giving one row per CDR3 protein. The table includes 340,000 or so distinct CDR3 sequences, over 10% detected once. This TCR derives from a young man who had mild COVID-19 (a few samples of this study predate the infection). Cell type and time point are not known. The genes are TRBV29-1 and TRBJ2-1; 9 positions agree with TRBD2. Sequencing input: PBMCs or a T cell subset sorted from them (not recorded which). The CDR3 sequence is CSVERASGAYNEQFF. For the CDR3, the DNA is TGCAGCGTTGAACGGGCTAGCGGGGCCTACAATGAGCAGTTCTTC.